Listed below are T cell receptor beta chains from one sample, sequenced in a study of stem cell transplantation in POMP-related autoinflammatory disease. Using immunoSEQ multiplex PCR, the repertoire was profiled, and TCRdb retains in-frame clones only, with some absent. Of more than 20,000 clones listed, roughly 80% were seen once; the top ten hold around 2.5%. This sample comprised CD4+ T cells from PBMCs, obtained before stem cell transplantation. These receptors all come from a human donor with POMP-related autoinflammation and immune dysregulation (PRAID). Both conserved end residues are part of each CDR3. The D gene is left open where the match is weak. Expanded clones are given a class, and other clones once, few, many or no size at all.

cdr3_aa	cdr3_nt	v_call	j_call	d_call	clone_size
CASSRSRGTGANVLTF	TGTGCCAGCAGCCGCAGCAGAGGTACTGGGGCCAACGTCCTGACTTTC	TRBV7-3	TRBJ2-6	NA	NA
CASSRTGTGDYGYTF	TGTGCCAGTAGCCGGACCGGGACAGGGGACTATGGCTACACCTTC	TRBV19	TRBJ1-2	TRBD1	NA
CASSLGLAGGLRDEQFF	TGTGCCAGCAGCTTGGGGCTAGCGGGAGGGCTACGAGATGAGCAGTTCTTC	TRBV5-6	TRBJ2-1	TRBD2	NA
CASNGNGGTPPYEQYF	TGTGCCAGTAACGGGAATGGCGGGACACCCCCCTACGAGCAGTACTTC	TRBV19	TRBJ2-7	NA	once
CASSRDIYYGYTF	TGTGCCAGCAGCCGGGACATTTACTATGGCTACACCTTC	TRBV7-8	TRBJ1-2	NA	NA
CASSLQSENQPQHF	TGTGCCAGCAGCTTGCAGTCGGAGAATCAGCCCCAGCATTTT	TRBV5-8	TRBJ1-5	NA	once
CASSLGLYYGYTF	TGTGCCAGCAGCTTAGGGCTGTATTATGGCTACACCTTC	TRBV13	TRBJ1-2	NA	NA
CASFGGVADTQYF	TGTGCCAGCTTCGGGGGCGTGGCAGATACGCAGTATTTT	TRBV18	TRBJ2-3	NA	few
CASSPQGRGRGYGYTF	TGTGCCAGCAGTCCCCAAGGCAGGGGGCGTGGCTATGGCTACACCTTC	TRBV27	TRBJ1-2	TRBD1	once
CASRPGGTPGELFF	TGTGCCAGCAGGCCAGGGGGGACCCCCGGGGAGCTGTTTTTT	TRBV7-3	TRBJ2-2	NA	NA
CASSPSGQSNQPQHF	TGCGCCAGCAGCCCGTCGGGACAGAGCAATCAGCCCCAGCATTTT	TRBV5-1	TRBJ1-5	TRBD1	NA
CASSFLYSRRRIGNQPQHF	TGTGCCAGCAGCTTCCTTTACAGTCGGCGGCGTATCGGCAATCAGCCCCAGCATTTT	TRBV7-3	TRBJ1-5	NA	NA
CASSPLAGAGNEQFF	TGTGCTAGCAGCCCCCTAGCGGGAGCGGGCAATGAGCAGTTCTTC	TRBV7-7	TRBJ2-1	TRBD2	NA
CASSYSANTEAFF	TGTGCCAGCAGTTACTCGGCGAACACTGAAGCTTTCTTT	TRBV6-5	TRBJ1-1	NA	NA
CASSPRVGQLAKNIQYF	TGTGCCAGCTCACCAAGGGTTGGGCAGCTAGCCAAAAACATTCAGTACTTC	TRBV18	TRBJ2-4	NA	NA
CSANRANGYTF	TGCAGTGCTAACAGGGCCAATGGCTACACCTTC	TRBV20-1	TRBJ1-2	NA	once
CASNPAGGLETQYF	TGCGCCAGCAACCCCGCGGGAGGGTTGGAGACCCAGTACTTC	TRBV5-1	TRBJ2-5	TRBD2	NA
CASGTPGEQYF	TGTGCCAGCGGGACCCCGGGCGAGCAGTACTTC	TRBV2	TRBJ2-7	NA	NA
CASSQVFRGPGGYTF	TGCGCCAGCAGCCAAGTTTTTAGGGGGCCCGGTGGCTACACCTTC	TRBV4-1	TRBJ1-2	TRBD1	few
CASPGTAVVNTEAFF	TGTGCCAGCCCAGGGACAGCCGTTGTGAACACTGAAGCTTTCTTT	TRBV6-1	TRBJ1-1	TRBD1	NA
CASSRTTGELFF	TGTGCCAGCAGCCGTACCACCGGGGAGCTGTTTTTT	TRBV5-4	TRBJ2-2	NA	NA
CASAQGAATGELFF	TGTGCCAGCGCCCAGGGGGCAGCCACCGGGGAGCTGTTTTTT	TRBV9	TRBJ2-2	TRBD1	NA
CASSTITNTEAFF	TGTGCCAGCAGCACAATCACTAACACTGAAGCTTTCTTT	TRBV5-4	TRBJ1-1	NA	once
CASSPTGVSNQPQHF	TGTGCCAGTAGTCCTACAGGGGTTAGCAATCAGCCCCAGCATTTT	TRBV19	TRBJ1-5	TRBD1	NA
CASSGAAGGLSTDTQYF	TGCGCCAGCAGCGGAGCCGCGGGGGGGCTTAGCACAGATACGCAGTATTTT	TRBV5-1	TRBJ2-3	TRBD2	NA
CASSEQGAPNTEAFF	TGTGCCAGCAGTGAACAGGGGGCCCCGAACACTGAAGCTTTCTTT	TRBV2	TRBJ1-1	TRBD1	once
CASSLAGGPRTDTQYF	TGCGCCAGCAGCTTGGCGGGAGGGCCGCGCACAGATACGCAGTATTTT	TRBV5-1	TRBJ2-3	TRBD2	NA
CASSFGLAVYNEQFF	TGTGCCAGCAGCTTCGGACTAGCGGTATACAATGAGCAGTTCTTC	TRBV7-8	TRBJ2-1	TRBD2	NA
CASSILGQGGRNTIYF	TGTGCCAGTAGTATATTGGGTCAAGGAGGGAGAAACACCATATATTTT	TRBV19	TRBJ1-3	NA	NA
CASSLWGRTDGYTF	TGTGCCAGCAGTTTATGGGGGAGGACCGATGGCTACACCTTC	TRBV28	TRBJ1-2	NA	NA
CASSLRAGGRTDTQYF	TGTGCCAGCAGCTTAAGGGCGGGAGGGCGGACAGATACGCAGTATTTT	TRBV7-8	TRBJ2-3	TRBD2	NA
CASSLGAGPYEQYF	TGCGCCAGCAGCCTCGGGGCGGGCCCCTACGAGCAGTACTTC	TRBV4-1	TRBJ2-7	NA	NA
CAIRGTGNTGELFF	TGTGCCATCAGGGGGACAGGGAATACCGGGGAGCTGTTTTTT	TRBV10-3	TRBJ2-2	TRBD1	NA
CASSSGAGALLNTQYF	TGCGCCAGCAGCTCCGGAGCGGGGGCCCTTTTGAATACGCAGTATTTT	TRBV5-1	TRBJ2-3	TRBD2	NA